The 8 T cell receptor beta chains below were found in one sample sequenced in a study of shared clonotypes between healthy human individuals. Sequencing used immunoSEQ multiplex PCR; TCRdb keeps in-frame clones, though not all of them. The sample consists of around 2.5 million clones, 93% of them appearing once. Sample: naive CD4+ T cells from PBMCs. Documented subset: CD45RA+ positively selected. All receptors come from a man between 18 and 35 years old in good health. Some clones in this sample may be carry-over from other donors' samples.

This chain links TRBV25-1 with TRBJ2-7, with 8 bases aligning to TRBD2. This CDR3 has 16 amino acids. The J segment lost 2 bases and the V segment lost 4 bases, leaving 10 bases of the junction unmatched. Germline V gene lookup returns CDR1 MGHDK and CDR2 SYGVNS. The CDR3, as DNA: TGTGCCAGCAGTGCTCTTCCGGGACTAGACCCCTACGAGCAGTACTTC. This sequence encodes CASSALPGLDPYEQYF.

A remark on this clone: One end of the junction varies from germline; a read error may be responsible. The rearrangement uses TRBV7-6 and TRBJ2-1; 7 bases agree with TRBD1. CDR3 size: 13 residues. In germline, CDR1 is SGHVS, CDR2 FNYEAQ. The CDR3 coding sequence is TGTGCCAGCAGCCCGGACAGGCTCCCTTCCATAATCTTC. The encoded protein is CASSPDRLPSIIF.

This chain joins TRBV27 and TRBJ2-3; D gene uncertain. Germline CDR1 and CDR2: MNHEY and SMNVEV (reference sequence). With 5 bases removed from V and 0 bases from J, the gap between germline ends came to 15 bases. This CDR3 contains 16 residues. In DNA form, the CDR3 reads TGTGCCAGCAGTCCCCTGCGGAGCCCTAGCACAGATACGCAGTATTTT. This encodes CASSPLRSPSTDTQYF.

V and J are TRBV27 and TRBJ2-7, with unresolved D. Germline V gene lookup returns CDR1 MNHEY and CDR2 SMNVEV (reference sequence). V lost 6 bases and J lost 12, with 15 bases in between. The CDR3 is 11 amino acids. CDR3 sequence (DNA): TGTGCCAGCAGCCAGATGCAGACCTGGTACTTC. Its protein is CASSQMQTWYF.

There are a few counts of this clone. The same CDR3 arises from other DNA sequences in this sample as well. CDR3 sequence reads: CASSHTYEQYF. The CDR3 DNA reads TGTGCCAGCAGCCATACCTACGAGCAGTACTTC. J is TRBJ2-7 and V is TRBV14; D gene unclear. The CDR3 consists of 11 residues. The ends were cut back, 3 bases at V and 2 bases at J, with 2 bases in the middle. Per the germline V gene, CDR1 is SGHDN and CDR2 is FVKESK.

This clone was found once. This rearrangement joins TRBV25-1 to TRBJ2-1; the match to TRBD2 covers 7 bases. V lost 8 bases to trimming and J lost 0 bases; unmatched junction nucleotides: 7. Germline V gene sequence: CDR1 MGHDK, CDR2 SYGVNS. The CDR3 runs 15 residues. The CDR3 region is CASVLATSSYNEQFF. In nucleotides, the CDR3 is TGTGCCAGCGTACTAGCGACAAGCTCCTACAATGAGCAGTTCTTC.

The chain employs TRBV29-1 and TRBJ2-5; 9 bases line up with TRBD1. From germline, CDR1 is SQVTM and CDR2 ANQGSEA. Trimming at V came to 4 bases and at J to 6 bases, leaving 3 bases not matched to a gene. This CDR3 has 12 amino acids. CDR3 region: CSVVGTGKTQYF. The DNA of the CDR3 is TGCAGCGTTGTCGGGACAGGGAAGACCCAGTACTTC.

V and J are TRBV30 and TRBJ2-4; D gene unclear. Trimming removed 7 bases at V and 5 bases at J, with 9 bases between. The V gene's germline CDR1 is GTSNPN and CDR2 SVGIG (reference sequence). CDR3 length: 11 amino acids. The CDR3 here is CASRAENIQYF. Here the CDR3 DNA reads TGTGCCTCAAGGGCGGAAAACATTCAGTACTTC.